One sample yielded the 20 T cell receptor beta chains listed below, sequenced in a study of T cell repertoires in cytomegalovirus infection. Their specific antigens are unknown. TCRdb re-analysed the reads in MiXCR, keeping a single row per CDR3 protein. The sample records 100,000 to 150,000 distinct CDR3 sequences, 20% to 30% being singletons. The sample was PBMCs, sequenced either directly or after in vitro stimulation (not recorded which). These receptors were taken from a human donor in good health (CMV status not recorded). Some clones in this sample may be carry-over from other donors' samples.

This clonotype was counted ten times or more. This chain joins TRBV11-3 and TRBJ2-1; D is ambiguous. From germline, CDR1 is SGHNT and CDR2 YENEEA. There are 17 residues in the CDR3. V dropped 5 bases and J dropped 0 bases, with 17 bases sitting between them. CDR3 nucleotides: TGTGCCAGCAGCCACCCTCGGCGCGGATTCTCCTACAATGAGCAGTTCTTC. It yields the protein CASSHPRRGFSYNEQFF.

The CDR3 sequence is CASSLEASNTEAFF. CDR3 nucleotides: TGTGCCAGCAGCTTGGAGGCATCAAACACTGAAGCTTTCTTT. The chain is built from TRBV5-4 and TRBJ1-1; no definite D call. V gave up 0 bases and J gave up 2 bases, with 8 bases separating them. The CDR3 covers 14 residues. The germline V gene has CDR1 SGHNT and CDR2 YYREEE (reference sequence).

This clonotype appeared a few times. The chain links TRBV7-2 to TRBJ2-7; 16 positions match TRBD2. Germline trimming cut 3 bases from V and 4 bases from J; bases unmatched to any gene: 0. In germline, CDR1 is SGHTA, CDR2 FQGNSA. The CDR3 runs 15 residues. The DNA for the CDR3 is TGTGCCAGCAGCTTGGGACTAGCGGGAGGGTACGAGCAGTACGTC. The encoded protein is CASSLGLAGGYEQYV.

The chain carries TRBV7-3 and TRBJ2-3; D remains unclear. Germline V gene sequence: CDR1 SGHTA, CDR2 FQGTGA. CDR3 length: 14 residues. Trimming stripped 5 bases from V and 0 bases from J, with 9 bases between. The CDR3: CASSPLTSTDTQYF. The CDR3 DNA is TGTGCCAGCAGCCCCCTGACTAGCACAGATACGCAGTATTTT.

This clonotype was seen only a few times. The chain joins TRBV19 to TRBJ2-6; D gene uncertain. From germline, CDR1 is LNHDA and CDR2 SQIVND (reference sequence). The CDR3 totals 14 residues. V was shortened by 5 bases and J by 0 bases, with 5 bases between the two germline ends. CDR3 coding DNA: TGTGCCAGTAGTCCCCGCTCTGGGGCCAACGTCCTGACTTTC. Amino acid sequence: CASSPRSGANVLTF.

This clonotype was observed a handful of times. The CDR3 sequence: CASSRLVVETQYF. DNA of the CDR3: TGTGCCAGCAGCAGACTAGTCGTCGAGACCCAGTACTTC. The chain is built from TRBV7-2 and TRBJ2-5; TRBD2 might be the D (6 bases). The germline gives CDR1 SGHTA, CDR2 FQGNSA. The CDR3 totals 13 residues. The V and J ends lost 5 bases and 5 bases respectively, with 12 bases between them.

J is TRBJ2-5 and V is TRBV6-1, with D possibly being TRBD1 (6 bases). CDR1 MNHNS and CDR2 SASEGT come from the germline V gene. V lost 7 bases and J lost 1, with 25 bases in between. CDR3 length: 18 amino acids. CDR3 bases: TGTGCCAGCATTCTGGGCGGACAGTCTTTCTCCCTCCAAGAGACCCAGTACTTC. It yields the protein CASILGGQSFSLQETQYF.

The chain is built from TRBV4-2 and TRBJ2-1; 8 bases map to TRBD2. The V segment lost 5 bases and the J segment 2 bases; nucleotides outside the gene matches: 14. Germline V gene sequence: CDR1 LGHNA, CDR2 YNFKEQ. This CDR3 is 18 amino acids long. CDR3 sequence: CASSADHLLAEAYNEQFF. CDR3 sequence (DNA): TGTGCCAGCAGCGCCGACCACCTACTAGCGGAGGCCTACAATGAGCAGTTCTTC.

The chain combines TRBV20-1 with TRBJ1-1; 12 bases line up with TRBD1. The junction had 13 bases not matched to a gene; V was cut back by 0 bases and J by 5 bases. The CDR3 runs to 18 residues. Germline V gene lookup returns CDR1 DFQATT and CDR2 SNEGSKA (reference sequence). This CDR3 reads CSARDPVGTGGDRTEAFF. The CDR3 DNA is TGCAGTGCTAGAGACCCGGTTGGGACAGGGGGCGATCGTACTGAAGCTTTCTTT.

This rearrangement joins TRBV3-1 to TRBJ2-7; the D gene could be TRBD1 or TRBD2 (6 bases each). CDR3 size: 14 residues. Trimming shortened V by 4 bases and J by 0 bases, and 10 bases separated the two germline ends. CDR1 and CDR2 from the germline V gene are LGHDT and YNNKEL (reference sequence). CDR3 in amino acids: CASSRGGRSYEQYF. Written as DNA, the CDR3 is TGTGCCAGCAGCCGAGGGGGGCGCTCCTACGAGCAGTACTTC.

The chain carries TRBV30 and TRBJ2-1; the D is unclear. CDR3 length: 14 amino acids. The V and J ends lost 0 bases and 3 bases respectively, with 9 bases between them. Germline V lookup: CDR1 GTSNPN, CDR2 SVGIG (reference sequence). The CDR3 loop reads CAWSVPVIYNEQFF. CDR3 DNA sequence: TGTGCCTGGAGTGTACCGGTGATCTACAATGAGCAGTTCTTC.

This clonotype was observed many times. The chain couples TRBV7-8 to TRBJ2-7; D is possibly TRBD1 or TRBD2 (5 bases each). Deletions cut 5 bases from V and 4 bases from J, with 12 bases between. Germline V gene data show CDR1 as SGHVS and CDR2 as FQNEAQ. The CDR3 is 13 amino acids. The CDR3 region has the DNA TGTGCCAGCAGCCTCGGGACCGAATACGAGCAGTACGTC. Translating it yields CASSLGTEYEQYV.

V usage is TRBV9 and J usage is TRBJ1-2; 8 positions match TRBD1. The V and J ends lost 0 bases and 4 bases, in that order; junction bases with no gene match: 2. The CDR3 spans 14 residues. Per the germline V gene, CDR1 is SGDLS and CDR2 is YYNGEE. This CDR3 reads CASSVEGQGYGYTF. CDR3 sequence (DNA): TGTGCCAGCAGCGTAGAAGGACAGGGCTATGGCTACACCTTC. Together with reference TRBV9 and TRBJ1-2, the CDR3 gives the full variable domain: DSGVTQTPKHLITATGQRVTLRCSPRSGDLSVYWYQQSLDQGLQFLIQYYNGEERAKGNILERFSAQQFPDLHSELNLSSLELGDSALYFCASSVEGQGYGYTFGSGTRLTVV.

At least ten counts were recorded for this clonotype. The gene calls are TRBV7-9 and TRBJ2-3; D may match TRBD1 or TRBD2 (7 bases each). Germline CDR1 and CDR2: SEHNR and FQNEAQ (reference sequence). Trimming pared 7 bases from V and 6 bases from J, leaving 23 bases between. CDR3 size: 16 residues. In DNA, the CDR3 is TGTGCCAGCACCAGTAGCAGGGGGAGGGCCCTGGATACGCAGTATTTT. Its translation: CASTSSRGRALDTQYF.

This clonotype has only a few counts. This chain connects TRBV14 to TRBJ2-7; the D is unclear. The V end lost 3 bases, the J end lost 3 bases, and 9 bases lay between the germline ends. Germline values: CDR1 SGHDN, CDR2 FVKESK. CDR3 length equals 13 residues. CDR3 in amino acids: CASSQDAYYEQYF. CDR3 nucleotide sequence: TGTGCCAGCAGCCAGGACGCGTACTACGAGCAGTACTTC.

In this sample, this clonotype turned up many times. DNA for the CDR3: TGTGCCAGCAGCCGGGACTACCAAGAGACCCAGTACTTC. The encoded protein is CASSRDYQETQYF. The chain is built from TRBV7-2 and TRBJ2-5, with TRBD2 as a possible D gene (6 bases). The CDR3 loop spans 13 amino acids. With 5 bases removed from V and 0 bases from J, the gap between germline ends came to 7 bases. Germline V gene sequence: CDR1 SGHTA, CDR2 FQGNSA.

This rearrangement joins TRBV19 to TRBJ2-5; 9 bases fit TRBD2. This CDR3 is 16 amino acids long. V dropped 6 bases and J dropped 6; count of bases not matched to a gene: 14. Germline CDR1 reads LNHDA; CDR2 reads SQIVND (reference sequence). DNA for the CDR3: TGTGCCAGTAGCCCCTCGGGTGGCGGGAGGGGTAAGACCCAGTACTTC. It translates to CASSPSGGGRGKTQYF.

This clonotype has more than one count but fewer than ten. This rearrangement joins TRBV12-3 or TRBV12-4 to TRBJ2-5; 15 bases are shared with TRBD2. The CDR3 length is 16 residues. V gave up 5 bases and J gave up 5 bases; unmatched junction bases: 6. Here the CDR3 DNA reads TGTGCCAGCAGTCCGGGACTAGCGGGAGGACGGGAGACCCAGTACTTC. As protein: CASSPGLAGGRETQYF.

This clonotype appeared a few times. The chain has TRBV7-2 and TRBJ2-5, with 11 bases lining up with TRBD2. Per the germline V gene, CDR1 is SGHTA and CDR2 is FQGNSA. V shed 6 bases and J 4 bases; nucleotides not matched to a gene: 7. This CDR3 contains 15 residues. CDR3 DNA: TGTGCCAGCAGGGATGGGGGGACTAGCGGAGAGACCCAGTACTTC. Translation: CASRDGGTSGETQYF. Together with reference TRBV7-2 and TRBJ2-5, the CDR3 gives the full variable domain: GAGVSQSPSNKVTEKGKDVELRCDPISGHTALYWYRQSLGQGLEFLIYFQGNSAPDKSGLPSDRFSAERTGGSVSTLTIQRTQQEDSAVYLCASRDGGTSGETQYFGPGTRLLVL.

The chain uses TRBV7-8 and TRBJ2-1; possibly TRBD2 for D (5 bases). V gave up 5 bases and J gave up 1 base, with 9 bases separating them. The CDR3 has 14 residues. CDR1 is SGHVS, CDR2 FQNEAQ, per germline. This chain's CDR3 is CASSRRGSYNEQFF. DNA of the CDR3: TGTGCCAGCAGCCGCCGGGGATCCTACAATGAGCAGTTCTTC.